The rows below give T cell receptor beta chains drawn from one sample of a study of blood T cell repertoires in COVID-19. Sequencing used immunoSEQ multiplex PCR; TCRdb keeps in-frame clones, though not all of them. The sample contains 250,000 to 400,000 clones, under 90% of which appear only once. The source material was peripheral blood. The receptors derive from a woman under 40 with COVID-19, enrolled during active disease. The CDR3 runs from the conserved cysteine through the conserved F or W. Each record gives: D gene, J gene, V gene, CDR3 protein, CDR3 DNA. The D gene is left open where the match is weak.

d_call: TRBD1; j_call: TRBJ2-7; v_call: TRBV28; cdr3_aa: CASSLGGQGAREQYF; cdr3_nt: TGTGCCAGCAGTTTAGGGGGCCAGGGGGCCCGCGAGCAGTACTTC
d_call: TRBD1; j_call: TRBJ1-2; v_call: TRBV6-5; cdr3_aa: CASTQTGTAGYTF; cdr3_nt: TGTGCCAGCACCCAGACAGGGACGGCTGGCTACACCTTC
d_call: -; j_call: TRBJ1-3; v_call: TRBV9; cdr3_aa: CASSAATGGSGNTIYF; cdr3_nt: TGTGCCAGCAGCGCCGCTACGGGGGGCTCTGGAAACACCATATATTTT
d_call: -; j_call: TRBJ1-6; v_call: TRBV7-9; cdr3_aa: CASSPGNYNSPLHF; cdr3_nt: TGTGCCAGCAGCCCCGGGAACTATAATTCACCCCTCCACTTT
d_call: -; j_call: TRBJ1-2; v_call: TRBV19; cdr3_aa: CASRNRTVPGYTF; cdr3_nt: TGTGCCAGTAGAAACCGGACAGTTCCAGGCTACACCTTC
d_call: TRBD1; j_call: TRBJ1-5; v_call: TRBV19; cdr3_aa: CASSLGQGHQPQHF; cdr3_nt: TGTGCCAGTTCCCTCGGACAGGGACATCAGCCCCAGCATTTT
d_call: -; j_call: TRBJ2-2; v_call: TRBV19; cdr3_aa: CASTGVGAGELFF; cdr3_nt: TGTGCCAGTACCGGAGTGGGGGCGGGGGAGCTGTTTTTT
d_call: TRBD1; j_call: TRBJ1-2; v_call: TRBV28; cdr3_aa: CASSPGQPLYGYTF; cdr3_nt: TGTGCCAGCAGCCCGGGACAGCCCCTCTATGGCTACACCTTC
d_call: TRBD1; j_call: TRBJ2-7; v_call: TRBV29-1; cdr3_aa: CSARRDRDLGEQYF; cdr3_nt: TGCAGCGCCCGGAGGGACAGGGACTTGGGGGAGCAGTACTTC
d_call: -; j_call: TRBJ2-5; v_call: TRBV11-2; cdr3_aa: CASSTWSGQETQYF; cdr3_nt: TGTGCCAGCAGCACTTGGTCCGGGCAAGAGACCCAGTACTTC
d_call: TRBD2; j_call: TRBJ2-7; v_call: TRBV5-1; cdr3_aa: CASSLETSGRAYEQYF; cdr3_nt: TGCGCCAGCAGCTTAGAAACTAGCGGGAGGGCCTACGAGCAGTACTTC
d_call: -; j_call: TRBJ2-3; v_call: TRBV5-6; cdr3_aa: CASSLDDRDRQYF; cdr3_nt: TGTGCCAGCAGCTTAGACGACCGGGATCGACAGTATTTT
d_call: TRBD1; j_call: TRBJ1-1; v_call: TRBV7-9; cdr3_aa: CASSLGKQGVRYTEAFF; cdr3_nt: TGTGCCAGCAGCTTAGGGAAACAGGGGGTCCGGTACACTGAAGCTTTCTTT
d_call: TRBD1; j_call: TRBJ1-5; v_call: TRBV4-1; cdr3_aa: CASSPGQGASGFAQPQHF; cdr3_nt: TGCGCCAGCAGCCCCGGACAGGGGGCAAGCGGCTTCGCTCAGCCCCAGCATTTT
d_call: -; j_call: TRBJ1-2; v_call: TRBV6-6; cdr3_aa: CASSRDTDYGYTF; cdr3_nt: TGTGCCAGCAGCCGGGACACCGACTATGGCTACACCTTC
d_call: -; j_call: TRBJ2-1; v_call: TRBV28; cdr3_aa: CASSSLLNEQFF; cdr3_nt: TGTGCCAGCAGTTCCCTCTTAAATGAGCAGTTCTTC
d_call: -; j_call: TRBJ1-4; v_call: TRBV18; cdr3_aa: CASSGLDGLNEKLFF; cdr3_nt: TGTGCCAGCTCAGGGCTAGATGGACTCAATGAAAAACTGTTTTTT
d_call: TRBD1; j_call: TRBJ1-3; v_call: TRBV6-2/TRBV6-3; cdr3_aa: CASSYQTGVGNTIYF; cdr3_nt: TGTGCCAGCAGTTACCAGACAGGGGTCGGAAACACCATATATTTT
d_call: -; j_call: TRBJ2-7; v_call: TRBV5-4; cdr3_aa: CASSLNRQTTYEQYF; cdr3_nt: TGTGCCAGCAGCTTGAACCGACAGACAACCTACGAGCAGTACTTC
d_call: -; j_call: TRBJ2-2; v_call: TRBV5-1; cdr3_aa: CASSSVWGENTGELFF; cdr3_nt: TGCGCCAGCAGCTCCGTCTGGGGGGAGAACACCGGGGAGCTGTTTTTT
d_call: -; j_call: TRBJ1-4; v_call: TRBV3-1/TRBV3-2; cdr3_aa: CASSPDEGVDEKLFF; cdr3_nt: TGTGCCAGCAGCCCGGATGAAGGGGTCGATGAAAAACTGTTTTTT
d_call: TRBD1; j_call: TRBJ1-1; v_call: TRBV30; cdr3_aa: CAWGKGQGRTEAFF; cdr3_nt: TGTGCCTGGGGGAAAGGACAGGGAAGGACTGAAGCTTTCTTT
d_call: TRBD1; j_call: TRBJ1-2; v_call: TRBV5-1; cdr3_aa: CASSSETGYGYTF; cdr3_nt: TGCGCCAGCAGCTCTGAGACAGGGTACGGCTACACCTTC
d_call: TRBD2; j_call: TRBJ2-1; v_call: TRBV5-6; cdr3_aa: CASSYLAGGREQFF; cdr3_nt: TGTGCCAGCAGCTATTTAGCGGGAGGGCGGGAGCAGTTCTTC